This TCR beta chain stems from a study of T cell clonality in common variable immunodeficiency. Study-level findings and limits: Reportedly, TCR beta sequences from common variable immunodeficiency showed fewer deletions and N-nucleotide insertions. Compared with healthy controls, CVID subjects showed increased TCRbeta clonality, mostly in about a third.

This CDR3 is 15 amino acids long. The germline CDR1 and CDR2 sequences are KGHSH and LQKENI. The V end lost 1 base, the J end lost 0 bases, and 6 bases lay between the germline ends. CVID subjects had received replacement immunoglobulin for at least one year. Comment on this clone: The antigen remains unidentified. The sequenced fragment ends 3 residues before the CDR3 boundary, so the rest is inferred from the germline J gene.

Sequencing used immunoSEQ multiplex PCR; TCRdb keeps in-frame clones, though not all of them. The repertoire shows around 19,000 clones, none seen only once; the top ten take 2.6%. V is TRBV18 and J is TRBJ2-2; perhaps TRBD1 as D (5 bases). The sequencing sample was made of peripheral blood mononuclear cells. The source of this sequence is a human donor with common variable immunodeficiency. CDR3 in amino acids: CASSPQGPNTGELFF. Partial CDR3 DNA: TGTGCCAGCTCACCACAGGGGCCGAACACCGGGGAG.